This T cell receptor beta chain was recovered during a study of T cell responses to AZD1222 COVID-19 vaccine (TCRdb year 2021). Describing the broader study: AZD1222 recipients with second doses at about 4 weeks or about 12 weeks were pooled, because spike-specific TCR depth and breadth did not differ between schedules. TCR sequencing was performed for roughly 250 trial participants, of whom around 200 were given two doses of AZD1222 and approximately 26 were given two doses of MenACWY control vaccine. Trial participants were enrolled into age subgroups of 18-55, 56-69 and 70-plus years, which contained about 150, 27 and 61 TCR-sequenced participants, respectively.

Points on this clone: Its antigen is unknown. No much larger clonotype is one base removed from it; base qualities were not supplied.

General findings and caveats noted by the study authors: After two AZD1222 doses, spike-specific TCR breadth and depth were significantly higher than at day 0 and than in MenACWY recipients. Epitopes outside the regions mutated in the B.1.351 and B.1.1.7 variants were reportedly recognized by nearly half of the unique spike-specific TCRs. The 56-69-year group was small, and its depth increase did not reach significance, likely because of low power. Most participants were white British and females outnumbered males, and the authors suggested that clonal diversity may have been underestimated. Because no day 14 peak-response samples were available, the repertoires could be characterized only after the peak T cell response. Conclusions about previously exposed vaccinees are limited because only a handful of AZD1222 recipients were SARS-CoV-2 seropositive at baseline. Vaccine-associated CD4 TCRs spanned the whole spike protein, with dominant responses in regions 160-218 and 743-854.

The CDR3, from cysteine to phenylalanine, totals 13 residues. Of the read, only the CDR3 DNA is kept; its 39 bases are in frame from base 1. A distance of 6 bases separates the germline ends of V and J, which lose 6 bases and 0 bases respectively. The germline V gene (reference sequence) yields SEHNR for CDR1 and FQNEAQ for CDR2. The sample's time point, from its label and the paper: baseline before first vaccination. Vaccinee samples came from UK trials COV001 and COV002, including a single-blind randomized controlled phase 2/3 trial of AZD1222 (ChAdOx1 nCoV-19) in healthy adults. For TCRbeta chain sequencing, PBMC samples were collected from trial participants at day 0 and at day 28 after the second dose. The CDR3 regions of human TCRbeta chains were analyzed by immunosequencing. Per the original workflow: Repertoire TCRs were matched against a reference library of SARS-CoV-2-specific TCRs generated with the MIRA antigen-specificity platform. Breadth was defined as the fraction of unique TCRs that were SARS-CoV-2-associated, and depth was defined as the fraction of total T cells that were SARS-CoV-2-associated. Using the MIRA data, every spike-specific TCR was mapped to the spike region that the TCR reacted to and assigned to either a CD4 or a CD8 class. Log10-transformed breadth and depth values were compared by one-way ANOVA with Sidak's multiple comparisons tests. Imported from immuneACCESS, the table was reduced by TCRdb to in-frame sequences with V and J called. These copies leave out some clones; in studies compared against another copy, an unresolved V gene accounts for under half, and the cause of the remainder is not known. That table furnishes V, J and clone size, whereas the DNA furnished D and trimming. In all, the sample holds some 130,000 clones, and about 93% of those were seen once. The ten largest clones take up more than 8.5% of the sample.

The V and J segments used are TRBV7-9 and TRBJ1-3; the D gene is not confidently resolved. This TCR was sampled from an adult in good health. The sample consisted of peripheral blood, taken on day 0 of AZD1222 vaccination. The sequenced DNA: TGTGCCAGCAGTAGAGGCTCTGGAAACACCATATATTTT. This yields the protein CASSRGSGNTIYF.